This T cell receptor beta chain originates from a study of STAT3 mutations in large granular lymphocyte leukemia. The repertoire was sequenced with immunoSEQ multiplex PCR; TCRdb's copy has only in-frame clones and lacks some. This sample has roughly 40,000 clones, with about 81% found just once. Findings and limits, study-wide: Every T-cell large granular lymphocyte leukemia patient had at least one immunodominant TCR beta clonotype.

Remarks on this clone: As yet, its antigen is unknown.

The sequencing input was PBMCs. This clonotype was sampled from a human donor with T large granular lymphocyte leukemia. Some clones in this sample may be carry-over from other donors' samples.

CDR3 residues: CASSQSSGRHIETQYF. Written as DNA, the CDR3 is TGTGCCAGCAGCCAGAGTTCTGGACGGCACATCGAGACCCAGTACTTC. The genes are TRBV7-9 and TRBJ2-5, with D unclear. CDR1 and CDR2 (germline): SEHNR, FQNEAQ (reference sequence). CDR3 size: 16 residues. V dropped 5 bases and J dropped 5 bases, with 21 bases sitting between them. The full variable domain, its missing parts supplied by reference TRBV7-9 and TRBJ2-5, is DTGVSQNPRHKITKRGQNVTFRCDPISEHNRLYWYRQTLGQGPEFLTYFQNEAQLEKSRLLSDRFSAERPKGSFSTLEIQRTEQGDSAMYLCASSQSSGRHIETQYFGPGTRLLVL.